This T cell receptor beta chain was found in a study of naive and memory T cell subsets (dated by TCRdb to about 2017). The study in broad terms: In the figure summarizing the skin biopsy and whole blood samples, approximately ten blood donors, 7 tuberculin skin test biopsies and 3 saline control biopsies were reported. Usually PCR2 was run as a SYBR Green qPCR and stopped at a set threshold, although low-input samples could use end-point PCR (approximately 6 cycles) instead. Overall study outcomes, separate from this receptor: The RNA-based method was acknowledged to be potentially sensitive to changes in TCR transcripts with T cell activation and differentiation.

Worth noting for this clonotype: There is no known antigen for this receptor. Base qualities are missing; no much larger clone stands one base away.

Libraries were prepared through 5' RACE. Four rounds of PCR, run with the SP2 primer together with nested alpha and beta constant region primers, were used to amplify the ligated cDNA. TCR RNA was reverse transcribed with SuperScript IV using alpha and beta constant region primers for the blood and skin samples. An oligonucleotide carrying the Illumina SP2 primer and a UMI was ligated to the 3' end of the cDNA by means of T4 RNA ligase 1. To prevent hairpin formation, the 12-nucleotide UMI was made up of two random hexamers with an eight-base spacer between them. TCR alpha and beta chain libraries were processed separately from the second PCR onward, with dual indexing for multiplexing. After pooling, the indexed libraries were analyzed by capillary electrophoresis and sequenced on either an Illumina MiSeq or NextSeq. PhiX DNA at about 4.5-8% was spiked into libraries to increase base diversity and improve cluster recognition. The published analysis was carried out like this. UMIs were extracted from read 2 by Demultiplexor and combined with the TCR sequence from read 1, and reads were split according to sample indices. V and J genes and V-J junctions were identified by Decombinator, which gave every TCR a five-part identifier that included V and J deletions. Collapsinator used UMIs to correct sequencing errors and PCR amplification heterogeneity, producing a UMI-based abundance for each TCR. CDR3Translator turned identifiers into nucleotide sequence, translated the nucleotide sequence into amino acids, and pulled out CDR3 regions based on terminal motifs. After normalization to the amount of input RNA, error-corrected alpha and beta TCR counts from blood and skin were compared. TCRdb itself trimmed the public reads at Q25 with fastp, ran MiXCR and retained productive beta chains. Here each entry gathers all rows of one CDR3 protein and keeps the most common genes and DNA. These V and J calls derive from TCRdb rather than the authors' analysis. The sample contains 50,000 or so distinct CDR3 sequences, about 7.2% of them found a single time. The ten largest clones take up 9% to 10% of the sample.

Deletion took 6 bases off V and 2 bases off J, with a span of 12 bases between the germline ends. Spanning cysteine to phenylalanine, the CDR3 consists of 14 amino acids. Only the CDR3 part of the read is kept: 42 bases, read in frame from the first base. The germline V gene supplies CDR1 SGHRS and CDR2 YFSETQ. Using 3' ligation of a UMI-containing oligonucleotide to TCR cDNA, the study laid out a robust and sensitive protocol to amplify, sequence and analyze TCRs. For whole blood analysis, less than 3 ml of peripheral blood was collected from healthy adult volunteers into Tempus tubes, and RNA was extracted following the manufacturer's instructions. Total RNA, without cell sorting, was DNase treated with RQ1 DNase before reverse transcription, targeting about 1 to 1,100 ng input. Libraries were prepared from skin biopsies and whole blood so that pipeline robustness could be tested in samples in which T cells form a minority population.

This clonotype was sampled from a male donor in good health. This receptor chain uses TRBV5-1 and TRBJ2-1; confidence is insufficient to name the D gene. The DNA is TGCGCCAGCACCCTCCTTTCGGCCTACAATGAGCAGTTCTTC. The translation is CASTLLSAYNEQFF.